Following are 11 T cell receptor beta chains from one sample sequenced in a study of T cell clonotyping in hematopoietic cell transplantation. TCRdb's copy holds only in-frame clones and misses some; the assay was immunoSEQ multiplex PCR. The data hold 12,000 to 15,000 clones, with about 94% observed a single time. Material: PBMCs, obtained 30 days after allogeneic stem cell transplant. All receptors come from a male patient between 60 and 69 years old who had an allogeneic stem cell transplant from an unrelated donor, so the T cells may come from the graft donor. Some clones in this sample may be carry-over from other donors' samples.

The CDR3 nucleotides read TGTGCCAGCAGTCAGGACAGGGGGCTCAGCAATCAGCCCCAGCATTTT. It is translated as CASSQDRGLSNQPQHF. The chain employs TRBV28 and TRBJ1-5, with 11 nucleotides matching TRBD1. The germline V gene encodes CDR1 MDHEN and CDR2 SYDVKM. This CDR3 is built from 16 residues. The ends lost 5 bases at V and 1 base at J; junction bases unmatched: 4. Variable domain in full (rest from reference TRBV28 and TRBJ1-5): DVKVTQSSRYLVKRTGEKVFLECVQDMDHENMFWYRQDPGLGLRLIYFSYDVKMKEKGDIPEGYSVSREKKERFSLILESASTNQTSMYLCASSQDRGLSNQPQHFGDGTRLSIL.

The V call is TRBV7-9, the J call TRBJ2-7; TRBD1 might be the D (6 bases). The V end lost 2 bases, the J end lost 5 bases, and 10 bases lay between the germline ends. The length of the CDR3 is 13 residues. Germline V gene data show CDR1 as SEHNR and CDR2 as FQNEAQ (reference sequence). The CDR3 DNA sequence: TGTGCCAGCAGCTTAACAGGGTCCAACGAGCAGTACTTC. Translation gives CASSLTGSNEQYF.

The gene calls are TRBV2 and TRBJ2-7; D not certain. V gave up 6 bases and J gave up 7 bases, with 19 bases separating them. The germline CDR1 and CDR2 sequences are SNHLY and FYNNEI. This CDR3 is built from 14 residues. The CDR3 protein is CASRDRPVYGEQYF. The CDR3, as DNA: TGTGCCAGCAGGGACCGGCCGGTCTATGGGGAGCAGTACTTC.

The V call is TRBV29-1, the J call TRBJ2-7, with D perhaps given as TRBD1 or TRBD2 (6 bases each). The CDR3 has 12 residues. V was trimmed by 4 bases and J by 6 bases, leaving 13 bases between them. Germline assignment: CDR1 SQVTM and CDR2 ANQGSEA. The chain's CDR3 is CSVGVRGGEQYF. The CDR3 nucleotides read TGCAGCGTTGGCGTCAGGGGAGGCGAGCAGTACTTC.

The V gene is TRBV5-1, the J gene TRBJ1-4; D remains ambiguous. Germline V CDR1 and CDR2: SGHRS, YFSETQ. This CDR3 is built from 13 residues. Trimming stripped 4 bases from V and 0 bases from J, with 4 bases between. The CDR3 sequence: CASSRATNEKLFF. The CDR3 nucleotides are TGCGCCAGCAGCAGGGCAACTAATGAAAAACTGTTTTTT.

The rearrangement joins TRBV6-1 to TRBJ1-2, with D tentatively TRBD1 (6 bases). CDR1 and CDR2 from the germline V gene are MNHNS and SASEGT. Trimming pared 1 base from V and 9 bases from J, leaving 12 bases between. This CDR3 has 13 residues. The CDR3, as DNA: TGTGCCAGCAGTGAAGGGGGGGGCCGGAGCTACACCTTC. Amino acid sequence: CASSEGGGRSYTF.

This chain uses TRBV10-3 with TRBJ2-2; D gene unclear. This CDR3 contains 12 residues. The V gene's germline CDR1 is ENHRY and CDR2 SYGVKD. V lost 8 bases, J lost 4 bases, and 8 bases lay in between. This CDR3 reads CAIRAATGELFF. The CDR3 DNA sequence: TGTGCCATCCGGGCGGCCACCGGGGAGCTGTTTTTT.

The rearrangement joins TRBV10-2 to TRBJ1-2; 8 nucleotides match TRBD1. Trimming cost V 8 bases and J 6 bases; bases outside gene matches: 8. The CDR3 contains 13 residues. Germline V gene sequence: CDR1 WSHSY, CDR2 SAAADI. CDR3 protein: CASQPRGLDGYTF. As DNA, the CDR3 is TGCGCCAGCCAACCCAGGGGGCTCGATGGCTACACCTTC.

V usage is TRBV5-4 and J usage is TRBJ1-2; TRBD1 matches at 8 bases. Per the germline V gene, CDR1 is SGHNT and CDR2 is YYREEE (reference sequence). The V and J ends lost 4 bases and 2 bases, in that order; junction bases with no gene match: 7. CDR3 length: 15 residues. CDR3 residues: CASSPSGQGNYGYTF. DNA for the CDR3: TGTGCCAGCAGCCCGAGTGGACAGGGCAACTATGGCTACACCTTC.

The rearrangement joins TRBV5-6 to TRBJ1-5; TRBD1 matches at 8 bases. V lost 1 base and J lost 6; bases outside the gene matches: 0. The CDR3 contains 13 residues. The germline V gene encodes CDR1 SGHDT and CDR2 YYEEEE. The CDR3 nucleotides read TGTGCCAGCAGCTTGACAGGGGGTCAGCCCCAGCATTTT. This codes for CASSLTGGQPQHF.

The V and J genes are TRBV6-6 and TRBJ1-1, with D perhaps matching TRBD1 (6 bases). The CDR3 extends over 13 amino acids. V shed 6 bases and J shed 1 base, with 9 bases lying between them. CDR1 is MNHNY, CDR2 SVGAGI, per germline (reference sequence). For the CDR3, the DNA is TGTGCCAGCAGCAGGGGCCAGAACACTGAAGCTTTCTTT. It translates to CASSRGQNTEAFF.